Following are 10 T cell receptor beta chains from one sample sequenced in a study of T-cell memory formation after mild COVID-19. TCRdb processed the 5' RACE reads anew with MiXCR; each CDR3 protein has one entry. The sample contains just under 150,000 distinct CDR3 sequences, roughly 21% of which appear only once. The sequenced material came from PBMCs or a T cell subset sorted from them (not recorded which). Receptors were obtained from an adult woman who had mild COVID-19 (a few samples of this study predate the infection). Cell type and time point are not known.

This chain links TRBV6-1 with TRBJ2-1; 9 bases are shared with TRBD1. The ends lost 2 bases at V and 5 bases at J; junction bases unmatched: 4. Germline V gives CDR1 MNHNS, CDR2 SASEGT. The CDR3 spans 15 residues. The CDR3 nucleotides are TGTGCCAGCAGTGAACCCGGGACAGGGAACAATGAGCAGTTCTTC. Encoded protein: CASSEPGTGNNEQFF.

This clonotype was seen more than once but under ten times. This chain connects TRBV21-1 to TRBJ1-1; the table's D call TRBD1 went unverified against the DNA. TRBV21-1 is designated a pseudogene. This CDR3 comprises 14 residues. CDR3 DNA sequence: TGTGCCAGCGGCTTACAGGGGAGGAGCACTGAAGCTTTCTTT. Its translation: CASGLQGRSTEAFF.

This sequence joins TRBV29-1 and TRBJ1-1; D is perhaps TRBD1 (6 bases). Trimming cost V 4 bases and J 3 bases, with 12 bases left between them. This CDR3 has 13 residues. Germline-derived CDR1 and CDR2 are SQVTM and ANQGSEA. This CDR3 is CSVGDMEHTEAFF. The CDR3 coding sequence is TGCAGCGTTGGGGACATGGAACACACTGAAGCTTTCTTT.

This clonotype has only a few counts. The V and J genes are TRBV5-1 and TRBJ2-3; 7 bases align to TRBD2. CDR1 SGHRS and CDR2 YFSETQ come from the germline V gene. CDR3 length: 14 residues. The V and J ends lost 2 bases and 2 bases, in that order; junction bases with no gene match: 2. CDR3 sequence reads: CASSLSGTTDTQYF. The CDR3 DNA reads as TGCGCCAGCAGCTTAAGCGGGACCACAGATACGCAGTATTTT.

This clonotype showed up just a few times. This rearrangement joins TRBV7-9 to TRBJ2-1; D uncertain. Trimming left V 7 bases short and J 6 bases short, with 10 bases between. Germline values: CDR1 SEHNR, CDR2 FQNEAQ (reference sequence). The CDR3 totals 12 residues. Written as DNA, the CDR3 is TGTGCCAGCACGTACCCGGTCAATGAGCAGTTCTTC. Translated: CASTYPVNEQFF. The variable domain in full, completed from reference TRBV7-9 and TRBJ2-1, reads DTGVSQNPRHKITKRGQNVTFRCDPISEHNRLYWYRQTLGQGPEFLTYFQNEAQLEKSRLLSDRFSAERPKGSFSTLEIQRTEQGDSAMYLCASTYPVNEQFFGPGTRLTVL.

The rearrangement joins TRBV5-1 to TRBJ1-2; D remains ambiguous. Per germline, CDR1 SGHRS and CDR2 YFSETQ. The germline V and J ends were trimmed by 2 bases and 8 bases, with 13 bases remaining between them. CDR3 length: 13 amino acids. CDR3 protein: CASSFRGMHGYTF. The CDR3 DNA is TGCGCCAGCAGCTTTCGAGGAATGCACGGCTACACCTTC.

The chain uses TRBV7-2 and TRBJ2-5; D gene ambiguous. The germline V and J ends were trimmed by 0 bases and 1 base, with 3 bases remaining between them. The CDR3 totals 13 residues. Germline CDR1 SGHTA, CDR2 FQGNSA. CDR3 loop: CASSLASQETQYF. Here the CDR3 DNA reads TGTGCCAGCAGCTTAGCCAGCCAAGAGACCCAGTACTTC. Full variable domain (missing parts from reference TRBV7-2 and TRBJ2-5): GAGVSQSPSNKVTEKGKDVELRCDPISGHTALYWYRQSLGQGLEFLIYFQGNSAPDKSGLPSDRFSAERTGGSVSTLTIQRTQQEDSAVYLCASSLASQETQYFGPGTRLLVL.

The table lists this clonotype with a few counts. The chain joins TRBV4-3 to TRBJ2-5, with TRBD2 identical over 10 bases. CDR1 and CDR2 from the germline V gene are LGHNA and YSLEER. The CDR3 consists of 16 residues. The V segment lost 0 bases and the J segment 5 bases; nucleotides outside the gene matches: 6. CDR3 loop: CASSQDSLAGVETQYF. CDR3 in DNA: TGCGCCAGCAGCCAAGATAGTCTAGCGGGAGTTGAGACCCAGTACTTC.

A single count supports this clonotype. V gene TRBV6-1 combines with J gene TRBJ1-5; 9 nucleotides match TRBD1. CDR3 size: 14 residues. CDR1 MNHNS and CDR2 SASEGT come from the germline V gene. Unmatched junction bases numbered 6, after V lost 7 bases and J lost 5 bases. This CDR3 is CASTWDRVDQPQHF. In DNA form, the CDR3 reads TGTGCCAGCACCTGGGACAGGGTAGATCAGCCCCAGCATTTT.

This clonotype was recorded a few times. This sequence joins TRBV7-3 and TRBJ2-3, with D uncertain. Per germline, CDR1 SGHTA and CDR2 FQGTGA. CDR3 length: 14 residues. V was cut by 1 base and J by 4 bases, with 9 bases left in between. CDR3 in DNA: TGTGCCAGCAGCTTAAATACCCGTTCAGATACGCAGTATTTT. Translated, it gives CASSLNTRSDTQYF. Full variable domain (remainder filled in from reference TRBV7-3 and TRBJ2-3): GAGVSQTPSNKVTEKGKYVELRCDPISGHTALYWYRQSLGQGPEFLIYFQGTGAADDSGLPNDRFFAVRPEGSVSTLKIQRTERGDSAVYLCASSLNTRSDTQYFGPGTRLTVL.